This T cell receptor beta chain derives from a study of response to subunit inactivated influenza vaccine. In regard to this clonotype: One junction end does not reproduce the germline sequence, and a read error may be involved.

TCRdb independently ran MiXCR on the RT-PCR reads; one entry per CDR3 protein. Of 450,000 to 600,000 distinct CDR3 sequences detected, around 8% appear once; the ten largest clones hold around 13%. The germline V gene encodes CDR1 SGDLS and CDR2 YYNGEE. The CDR3 sequence is 16 residues long. Sequencing used PBMCs from blood, obtained roughly 24 months after vaccination. The sequence was obtained from a man aged 45 to 70 who received an inactivated influenza vaccine. The V call is TRBV9, the J call TRBJ2-5, with D perhaps being TRBD1 or TRBD2 (6 bases each). The CDR3 nucleotides read TGTGCCAGCAGCGTAGTTGGACAGACTACGGGGGAGACCCATTACTTC. Its protein product is CASSVVGQTTGETHYF.